A single sample gave rise to the 12 T cell receptor beta chains below, sequenced in a study of low-dose radiotherapy and immunotherapy resistance in tumors. Indicated time point: before trial treatment. With TRAV- and TRBV-specific primers, first-strand cDNA was made, covering the alpha and beta chains. Over about 19 PCR cycles, TCRs were amplified from a constant-region primer and V-primer adapter. TCRdb called the reads again in MiXCR, with one record for every CDR3 protein. The table shows about 82,000 distinct CDR3 sequences, with about 19% occurring only once. This material consisted of PBMCs, taken before treatment. These receptor sequences come from a male donor with prostate cancer.

This clonotype was counted ten times or more. The chain recombines TRBV20-1 with TRBJ2-5; TRBD2 agrees at 7 bases. CDR1 and CDR2 (germline): DFQATT, SNEGSKA (reference sequence). The V segment lost 3 bases and the J segment 0 bases; nucleotides outside the gene matches: 4. The CDR3 consists of 14 residues. The CDR3 reads CSASSGWYQETQYF. CDR3 coding DNA: TGCAGTGCTAGTAGCGGGTGGTACCAAGAGACCCAGTACTTC.

This clonotype was detected ten times or more. V gene TRBV29-1 combines with J gene TRBJ2-3; possibly TRBD2 for D (6 bases). V was trimmed by 3 bases and J by 0 bases, leaving 7 bases between them. CDR1 and CDR2 (germline): SQVTM, ANQGSEA. CDR3 length: 13 residues. CDR3 amino acids: CSVDGSSTDTQYF. The CDR3 DNA is TGCAGCGTTGACGGGAGTAGCACAGATACGCAGTATTTT.

This clonotype was seen many times. The J gene is TRBJ2-7, the V gene TRBV3-1; the D gene could be TRBD1 or TRBD2 (5 bases each). This CDR3 region has 15 residues. Germline-derived CDR1 and CDR2 are LGHDT and YNNKEL (reference sequence). V lost 4 bases to trimming and J lost 7 bases, with 20 bases between them. Here the CDR3 DNA reads TGTGCCAGCAGCCTTAAGGGGTCTGTCCCGGGGGAGCAGTACTTC. Residues: CASSLKGSVPGEQYF.

This clonotype was seen many times. The V and J genes are TRBV24-1 and TRBJ1-2, with 10 bases that match TRBD1. V shed 3 bases, J shed 8 bases, and the junction held 11 bases outside the gene matches. CDR3 length equals 16 residues. Germline V gives CDR1 KGHDR, CDR2 SFDVKD. CDR3 in DNA: TGTGCCACCAGTGATGTGGGGACAGGGGATTTCGGCGGCTACACCTTC. Its translation: CATSDVGTGDFGGYTF.

This clonotype appeared many times. V usage is TRBV20-1 and J usage is TRBJ1-1; no firm D call. Germline V lookup: CDR1 DFQATT, CDR2 SNEGSKA (reference sequence). This CDR3 region has 15 residues. V gave up 6 bases and J gave up 7 bases, with 24 bases separating them. The CDR3 loop reads CSANQLGRPKGEAFF. CDR3 nucleotide sequence: TGCAGTGCCAACCAACTGGGTAGGCCGAAGGGTGAAGCTTTCTTT.

Ten or more counts support this clonotype. This chain joins TRBV5-6 and TRBJ2-7, with TRBD2 matching 9 bases. The CDR3 is 16 residues long. Germline V gives CDR1 SGHDT, CDR2 YYEEEE. V shed 1 base, J shed 0 bases, and the junction held 5 bases outside the gene matches. DNA of the CDR3: TGTGCCAGCAGCTTGAATTTAGCGGGGGACTCCTACGAGCAGTACTTC. Translation gives CASSLNLAGDSYEQYF.

The table lists this clonotype with a count of one. No DNA is shown, since the ends of the CDR3 on it are uncertain; the CDR3 is the one TCRdb lists. The V and J genes are TRBV9 and TRBJ2-2; the table calls TRBD2, which could not be checked here. The CDR3 is 17 residues long, counting both termini. CDR1 is SGDLS, CDR2 YYNGEE, per germline. The CDR3 here is CASSVEAGGPTGELFFF.

This clonotype was seen many times. The chain employs TRBV28 and TRBJ2-3; perhaps D is TRBD1 or TRBD2 (5 bases each). Trimming left V 7 bases short and J 2 bases short, with 13 bases between. Per the germline V gene, CDR1 is MDHEN and CDR2 is SYDVKM. The CDR3 runs 14 residues. CDR3 region: CASTLGDATDTQYF. The CDR3 nucleotides read TGTGCCAGCACTTTGGGGGACGCCACAGATACGCAGTATTTT.

This clonotype was picked up many times. The CDR3 reads CASSQSGGVQFF. CDR3 coding DNA: TGTGCCAGCAGTCAATCAGGAGGAGTGCAGTTCTTC. The V and J genes are TRBV7-3 and TRBJ2-1, with TRBD2 as a possible D gene (5 bases). The V end was cut by 6 bases, the J end by 12 bases, with 15 bases between. Looked up from germline, CDR1 is SGHTA and CDR2 is FQGTGA. The CDR3 is 12 residues long.

Ten or more counts support this clonotype. The chain recombines TRBV6-1 with TRBJ2-1; D uncertain. The CDR3 has 15 amino acids. V lost 0 bases and J 9 bases, leaving 15 bases between the germline ends. Germline V gene sequence: CDR1 MNHNS, CDR2 SASEGT. As DNA, the CDR3 is TGTGCCAGCAGTGAAGCGGATTCTCTCGCCGGTGAGCAGTTCTTC. Amino acid sequence: CASSEADSLAGEQFF.

This clonotype was seen repeatedly, ten times or more. The chain recombines TRBV7-6 with TRBJ2-3, with D tentatively TRBD2 (6 bases). CDR3 length: 14 amino acids. Deletions cut 2 bases from V and 4 bases from J, with 10 bases between. Germline V gene sequence: CDR1 SGHVS, CDR2 FNYEAQ. Here the CDR3 DNA reads TGTGCCAGCAGCTTACTGCGGGGTCCAGATACGCAGTATTTT. Translated: CASSLLRGPDTQYF.

This clonotype came up many times. The rearrangement uses TRBV25-1 and TRBJ2-2; D not resolved. Germline V gives CDR1 MGHDK, CDR2 SYGVNS. The CDR3 covers 12 residues. The ends were cut back, 8 bases at V and 3 bases at J, with 7 bases in the middle. The CDR3 region is CASAMYTGELFF. The CDR3 DNA reads as TGTGCCAGCGCGATGTACACCGGGGAGCTGTTTTTT.